This is a list of T cell receptor beta chains from one sample in a study of shared clonotypes between healthy human individuals. Sequencing used immunoSEQ multiplex PCR; TCRdb keeps in-frame clones, though not all of them. The sample holds 2 million to 3 million clones; more than 85% are singletons and the top ten take around 0.4%. The sample consisted of naive CD4+ T cells from PBMCs. These receptors were taken from a man younger than 30 in good health. Some clones in this sample may be carry-over from other donors' samples. Each CDR3 is given with its conserved first and last residue. Size values are once, few and many counts, or a class for expanded clones, and some rows have none.

size: .
V: TRBV5-8
CDR3: CASSFGRLSGNTIYF

size: .
V: TRBV6-5
CDR3: CASSPPGQGASEAFF

size: .
V: TRBV7-8
CDR3: CASSPTGLGSYEQYF

size: .
V: TRBV11-3
CDR3: CASSLGQTGEQFF

size: .
V: TRBV5-4
CDR3: CASSSTGGASVQYF

size: .
V: TRBV2
CDR3: CASSEGGGTAIYGYTF

size: .
V: TRBV27
CDR3: CASSHGQGSYEQYF

size: .
V: TRBV30
CDR3: CAWSEQGGWETQYF

size: .
V: TRBV7-8
CDR3: CASSPLQGRGTEAFF

size: .
V: TRBV2
CDR3: CASRSRGFDTEAFF

size: few
V: TRBV30
CDR3: CAWTRDSNQPQHF

size: .
V: TRBV6-6
CDR3: CASSYSKARGNTIYF

size: few
V: TRBV18
CDR3: CASSPGGPGEAFF

size: .
V: TRBV7-2
CDR3: CASSYGTSGNEQFF

size: .
V: TRBV7-6
CDR3: CASSLWEVNEQFF

size: .
V: TRBV18
CDR3: CASSPDSGGANVLTF

size: .
V: TRBV28
CDR3: CASSLSGKGNTEAFF

size: .
V: TRBV5-5
CDR3: CASSSPGSDRVADTQYF

size: .
V: TRBV28
CDR3: CASSSSRDPRGYSNQPQHF

size: .
V: TRBV6-4
CDR3: CASSATPDGNEQFF

size: .
V: TRBV5-4
CDR3: CASSFAKAGIYEQYF

size: .
V: TRBV9
CDR3: CASRPGAGAITGELFF

size: .
V: TRBV28
CDR3: CASSLFVGSRFYGYTF

size: .
V: TRBV5-1
CDR3: CASSPGGLASSYNEQFF

size: .
V: TRBV11-2
CDR3: CASSLVPGRTEAFF

size: .
V: TRBV28
CDR3: CASSPLGQQRGQPQHF

size: once
V: TRBV6-6
CDR3: CASSYSNWEQETQYF

size: .
V: TRBV6-5
CDR3: CASSYVGQGGDEQYF

size: .
V: TRBV6-5
CDR3: CASGNFFSNQPQHF

size: .
V: TRBV5-1
CDR3: CASSLGGFNEKLFF

size: once
V: TRBV7-6
CDR3: CASSLELDRGSPYEQYF

size: once
V: TRBV6-5
CDR3: CASTPGRSWGYTF

size: .
V: TRBV6-1
CDR3: CASSAGPGVRELFF

size: .
V: TRBV7-2
CDR3: CASSLNGRYEQYF

size: .
V: TRBV2
CDR3: CASSSGHSYQPQHF

size: .
V: TRBV27
CDR3: CASSPGQGSHEQYF

size: .
V: TRBV5-4
CDR3: CASSFGTGGSTDTQYF

size: .
V: TRBV11-2
CDR3: CASSRLTGTDHNEQFF

size: .
V: TRBV10-2
CDR3: CASSETGIYQPQHF

size: .
V: TRBV9
CDR3: CASSVSGGPSTDTQYF

size: once
V: TRBV7-3
CDR3: CASSARHGSEQYF

size: once
V: TRBV7-8
CDR3: CASSLGRAAGVADTQYF

size: .
V: TRBV5-4
CDR3: CASSAGTSGNTIYF

size: .
V: TRBV5-5
CDR3: CASSLGTARRETQYF

size: few
V: TRBV11-2
CDR3: CASSLDRADTQYF

size: once
V: TRBV18
CDR3: CASSPAGGPYEQYF

size: .
V: TRBV11-3
CDR3: CASSSLAGTGELFF

size: .
V: TRBV28
CDR3: CASRLGMTTYEQYF

size: .
V: TRBV5-1
CDR3: CASSPGYRGLWNEQFF

size: .
V: TRBV4-2
CDR3: CASSPRDRDLDGYTF

size: .
V: TRBV6-5
CDR3: CASSYGLRSYGYTF